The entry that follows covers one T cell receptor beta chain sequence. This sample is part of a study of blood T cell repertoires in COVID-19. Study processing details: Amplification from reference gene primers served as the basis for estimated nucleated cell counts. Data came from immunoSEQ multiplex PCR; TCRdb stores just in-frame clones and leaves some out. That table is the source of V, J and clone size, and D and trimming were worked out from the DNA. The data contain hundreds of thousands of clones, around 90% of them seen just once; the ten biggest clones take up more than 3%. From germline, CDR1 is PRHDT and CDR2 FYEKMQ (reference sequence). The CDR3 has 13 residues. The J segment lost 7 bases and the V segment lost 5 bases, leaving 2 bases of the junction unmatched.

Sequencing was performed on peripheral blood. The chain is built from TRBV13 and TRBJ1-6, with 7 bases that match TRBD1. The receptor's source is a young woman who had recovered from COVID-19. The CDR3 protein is CASSLQGNSPLHF. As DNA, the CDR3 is TGTGCCAGCAGCCTACAGGGGAATTCACCCCTCCACTTT.